The following is a T cell receptor (beta chain) sequence with its context. This sample stems from a study of blood T cell repertoires in COVID-19. Study summary: Samples of COVID-19 (acute and convalescent) were obtained from the United States, Italy and Spain. Nucleic acid was either cDNA or gDNA, and it came from T cells, B-cell-depleted T cells, or PBMCs.

The CDR3 totals 12 residues. V gave up 3 bases and J gave up 7 bases, with 7 bases separating them. In the study's own analysis: By means of reference gene primer amplification, nucleated cell counts were estimated. Only in-frame clones appear in the TCRdb table, and some are missing; sequencing was by immunoSEQ multiplex PCR. Clone size and the V and J calls come from that table; the DNA yielded D and trimming. This sample has about 160,000 clones, with about 77% found just once. The chain couples TRBV12-3 or TRBV12-4 to TRBJ1-5; D is uncertain. This clonotype was obtained from a woman older than 75 with acute or convalescent COVID-19. The source material was peripheral blood. This chain's CDR3 is CASSFRIQPQHF. CDR3 sequence (DNA): TGTGCCAGCAGTTTCCGTATCCAGCCCCAGCATTTT.